The clone carrying this T cell receptor (beta chain) was seen many times. Individual cDNA molecules received unique molecular identifiers. TCRdb independently ran MiXCR on the 5' RACE reads; one entry per CDR3 protein. Of about 77,000 distinct CDR3 sequences listed, approximately 9.1% are singletons. This specimen comes from a study of early T cells in non-severe SARS-CoV-2 infection. The germline V gene encodes CDR1 SGHAT and CDR2 FQNNGV. V was clipped by 5 bases and J by 5 bases, with 26 bases between them. The CDR3 length is 18 residues. This TCR came from an adult who was a healthcare worker with PCR-confirmed SARS-CoV-2 infection or an uninfected control (not recorded which). This chain joins TRBV11-2 and TRBJ2-3; weak D call: TRBD2 (6 bases). Sequenced input: whole blood. CDR3 sequence (DNA): TGTGCCAGCAGCACCTCTCAGGATCGGGCGTTCGGGGGAGATACGCAGTATTTT. It encodes CASSTSQDRAFGGDTQYF. Variable domain in full (rest from reference TRBV11-2 and TRBJ2-3): EAGVAQSPRYKIIEKRQSVAFWCNPISGHATLYWYQQILGQGPKLLIQFQNNGVVDDSQLPKDRFSAERLKGVDSTLKIQPAKLEDSAVYLCASSTSQDRAFGGDTQYFGPGTRLTVL.